Sequencing of this T cell receptor beta chain was carried out in a study of beta chain features in type 1 diabetes. The wider study: Taken together, all samples contributed 107,917,701 examined sorted cells. Study-level points and caveats: Moderately but significantly shorter TCRB CDR3s were found in Type 1 diabetes patients in all four CD4+ subsets.

Unmatched junction bases numbered 11, after V lost 5 bases and J lost 2 bases. The germline gives CDR1 MGHDK, CDR2 SYGVNS. The CDR3 totals 16 residues. A word on this clone: What it binds is not known.

Every bit of the isolated RNA underwent reverse transcription, so sequencing read expressed TCRB transcripts. Average reads for naive, central memory and regulatory T cell samples were about 3.57 million. Repertoires were generated with immunoSEQ multiplex PCR, while TCRdb's copy carries only in-frame clones and drops some. This table has approximately 250,000 clones, 9.6% appearing once. The chain couples TRBV25-1 to TRBJ1-1, with 7 bases identical to TRBD1. The clonotype was recovered from a woman aged 18 to 35 in good health. The sequenced material came from naive CD4+ T cells from blood. DNA of the CDR3: TGTGCCAGCAGTCCGGGACAGTATGGACTAAACACTGAAGCTTTCTTT. This translates into CASSPGQYGLNTEAFF.